These 2 T cell receptor beta chains were all obtained from the same sample, sequenced in a study of blood T cells in healthy people across ages. The use of a sample-barcoded 5' primer and a J-beta primer mix characterized a second PCR of roughly 7 to 11 cycles. MiXCR was run by TCRdb on the 5' RACE reads, yielding one entry per CDR3 protein. The sample lists nearly 1 million distinct CDR3 sequences, roughly 50% occurring once. The sequencing sample was made of blood. These TCRs come from a woman aged 60-75 years in good health.

This chain joins TRBV25-1 and TRBJ2-1; TRBD2 is a possible D gene (6 bases). The end of the DNA is better explained by TRBJ2-7, so the J call may be wrong. The V gene's germline CDR1 is MGHDK and CDR2 SYGVNS. This CDR3 contains 15 residues. The CDR3: CASSEAGPVYNEQYF. CDR3 DNA: TGTGCCAGCAGTGAGGCGGGACCCGTTTACAATGAGCAGTACTTC.

The genes are TRBV29-1 and TRBJ1-2; D unresolved. Trimming removed 3 bases at V and 0 bases at J, with 17 bases between. There are 16 residues in the CDR3. Germline CDR1 and CDR2: SQVTM and ANQGSEA. CDR3 sequence reads: CSVEAPKALTNYGYTF. In nucleotides, the CDR3 is TGCAGCGTTGAGGCCCCAAAAGCCCTCACTAACTATGGCTACACCTTC.